Each of the 7 T cell receptor beta chains below was sequenced from the same sample in a study of molecular identifiers for immune sequencing clone quantification. TCRdb re-derived calls from the PCR reads in MiXCR, one entry per CDR3 protein. The sample gives some 320,000 distinct CDR3 sequences, roughly a fifth of which show up once; 0.7% to 0.9% is in the top ten. Sequencing input: naive CD8+ T cells from blood, with Jurkat cell RNA spiked in. Subset noted: FACS-sorted CD8+CD4-CCR7+CD45RA+ naive T cells. These receptors all come from a human donor in good health. Some libraries in this study had Jurkat cell RNA spiked in.

The chain is built from TRBV4-3 and TRBJ2-7; no clear D gene. Trimming cost V 3 bases and J 3 bases, with 12 bases left between them. Germline CDR1 reads LGHNA; CDR2 reads YSLEER. This CDR3 contains 14 residues. This chain's CDR3 is CASSHDLGGYEQYF. The CDR3 DNA reads TGCGCCAGCAGCCATGATTTAGGCGGCTACGAGCAGTACTTC.

This clonotype was seen at least ten times. The V and J genes are TRBV12-3 or TRBV12-4 and TRBJ2-3; unclear D gene. The CDR3 is 15 amino acids. Trimming shortened V by 5 bases and J by 0 bases, and 12 bases separated the two germline ends. The CDR3 nucleotides read TGTGCCAGCAGTCAATTCCGGTTAAGCACAGATACGCAGTATTTT. Protein: CASSQFRLSTDTQYF.

The V call is TRBV4-3, the J call TRBJ2-1; 7 bases fit TRBD1. CDR3 length equals 14 residues. V was pared by 2 bases and J by 9 bases, with 7 bases of the junction left unmatched. Per germline, CDR1 LGHNA and CDR2 YSLEER. CDR3 DNA sequence: TGCGCCAGCAGCCAACTAGGACAGGCGGCTGAGCAGTTCTTC. It specifies CASSQLGQAAEQFF.

Ten or more counts support this clonotype. This chain connects TRBV29-1 to TRBJ2-5, with 11 bases identical to TRBD2. Looked up from germline, CDR1 is SQVTM and CDR2 is ANQGSEA. This CDR3 spans 14 amino acids. V shed 3 bases and J 5 bases; nucleotides not matched to a gene: 5. The CDR3 protein is CSVDLAGGPETQYF. The CDR3 DNA follows: TGCAGCGTTGATTTAGCGGGAGGGCCCGAGACCCAGTACTTC.

This clonotype came up many times. The CDR3 nucleotides read TGCGCCAGCAGCCCCAGTCCCGGGACAATAAGGGAAGGAGGAGATACGCAGTATTTT. Translated: CASSPSPGTIREGGDTQYF. The chain combines TRBV5-1 with TRBJ2-3, with D possibly TRBD1 on 6 matching bases. Germline V gene data show CDR1 as SGHRS and CDR2 as YFSETQ. CDR3 length: 19 residues. Trimming shortened V by 4 bases and J by 5 bases, and 29 bases separated the two germline ends.

This clonotype showed up many times. V is TRBV4-1 and J is TRBJ2-2, with 10 bases aligning to TRBD2. Germline CDR1 and CDR2: MGHRA and YSYEKL. The CDR3 has 16 residues. V dropped 0 bases and J dropped 4; count of bases not matched to a gene: 2. The CDR3 DNA reads TGCGCCAGCAGCCAAGAGATAGCGGGAGGCACCGGGGAGCTGTTTTTT. This gives the protein CASSQEIAGGTGELFF.

At least ten counts were recorded for this clonotype. V and J are TRBV7-9 and TRBJ2-7; D remains ambiguous. Germline V gene lookup returns CDR1 SEHNR and CDR2 FQNEAQ (reference sequence). V shed 0 bases and J shed 2 bases, with 11 bases lying between them. This CDR3 is 15 amino acids long. The CDR3 DNA reads as TGTGCCAGCAGCTTAGCGCCCGGCAGGCCCTACGAGCAGTACTTC. Amino acids: CASSLAPGRPYEQYF.